This TCR beta chain emerged from a study of blood T cell repertoires in COVID-19. For the study at large: Specimens from acute and convalescent COVID-19 originated in the United States, Italy and Spain. T cells, B-cell-depleted T cells, or PBMCs provided the cDNA or gDNA that served as material.

Germline V gene data show CDR1 as KGHSH and CDR2 as LQKENI. This CDR3 has 16 residues. The V end was cut by 3 bases, the J end by 0 bases, with 14 bases between. Under the authors' procedure: Scientists estimated how many nucleated cells there were by amplifying reference gene primers. The repertoire was sequenced with immunoSEQ multiplex PCR; TCRdb's copy has only in-frame clones and lacks some. V, J and clone size are taken as reported in that table, and D and trimming were inferred from the DNA itself. The profile shows about 150,000 clones, about 85% of them singletons. This clone was detected only once.

Input material: peripheral blood. The clonotype comes from a man aged 60 to 69 with COVID-19, enrolled during active disease. The V and J genes are TRBV18 and TRBJ1-1; a possible D gene is TRBD1 (6 bases). CDR3 loop: CASSPLGGQMNTEAFF. The CDR3 coding sequence is TGTGCCAGCTCACCTTTAGGGGGACAAATGAACACTGAAGCTTTCTTT.